The T cell receptor beta chain under discussion was sequenced for a study of regulatory T cells in long-lasting Graves disease (dated by TCRdb to about 2021). Describing the broader study: In the newly diagnosed Graves' disease group, patients had been taking antithyroid drugs for less than 3 months. Patients with persistent Graves' disease were compared with patients with newly diagnosed Graves' disease using TCR sequencing and RNA sequencing of peripheral blood. The study was conducted in China and was registered as a clinical trial. A total of about 33 samples underwent TCR sequencing, from about 13 patients with persistent Graves' disease and 20 or so patients with newly diagnosed Graves' disease. Results and caveats for the whole study, not just this receptor: As a limitation, the authors acknowledged that the small sample size may reduce accuracy. More public clonotypes were shared among persistent patients (about 2,800) than among newly diagnosed patients (roughly 1,000). Peripheral blood alone was examined, since thyroid tissue, which constituted the primary lesion, could not be accessed. Persistent disease showed preferential use of TRBV28, TRBJ1-2 and TRBJ2-5, whereas newly diagnosed disease favored TRBV20-1 and TRBJ2-1. Sequencing and analysis were limited to the TCR beta chain. Compared with newly diagnosed patients, persistent Graves' disease patients had lower TCR Shannon entropy and fewer highly expanded clones, which suggests clonal expansion.

The label giving this sample's time point can be read as: newly diagnosed GD, antithyroid drugs for less than 3 months. RNA was extracted from PBMCs in TRIzol for both TCR sequencing and RNA sequencing. The diagnosis of Graves' disease was made according to American Thyroid Association guidelines. Patients were recruited from an endocrinology department in Xi'an, China. From each patient, approximately 9 milliliters of peripheral blood was collected into an EDTA anticoagulant tube. PBMCs were isolated by Ficoll Paque Plus density gradient separation without further T cell sorting. An Agilent 2100 Bioanalyzer and agarose gel were used to assess RNA quality, and a NanoDrop 2000 was used to measure RNA concentration. The library was produced with multiplex PCR. Sequencer: Illumina HiSeq 4000. iRepertoire HTBI primers and Arm-PCR amplification of CDR3 regions were used to construct TCR beta libraries. Before sequencing, the PCR products went through gel purification. The paper's processing steps were these. Gene usage analysis of CDR3 amino acid clonotypes used the 55 to 80 TRBV and some 13 TRBJ segments found across samples. COPE and FqMerger were used to merge filtered high-quality paired reads into contigs. BLAST was used to align contigs to IMGT TRBV, TRBD and TRBJ reference genes, with CDR3 defined following IMGT. Any clonotype with a frequency above 0.1% was classified as a highly expanded clone. Shannon entropy was used to measure repertoire diversity, and the Gini coefficient was used to measure V-J evenness. A clonotype was considered public if more than one individual shared it. TCRdb cleaned the public reads at Q25 with fastp, built clones with MiXCR and kept in-frame beta chains. Under each unique CDR3 protein, matching rows form one entry showing the most common genes and DNA. The V and J calls, along with clone size, are taken from TCRdb and not from the paper's own processing. Within this sample are 200,000 to 250,000 distinct CDR3 sequences, with 20% of them counted one time only. The top ten hold roughly 13% of the sample.

V and J lose 2 bases and 3 bases, and a span of 7 bases separates them. CDR1 is given as SGHRS and CDR2 as YFSETQ, both from the germline V gene. The CDR3, from cysteine to phenylalanine, totals 13 residues. Just the 39-base CDR3 DNA is kept, in frame starting at base 1. This clonotype was detected ten times or more. What this receptor recognizes is not known. It has no much larger one-base neighbor in the sample; base qualities were not kept. The receptor's source is a female donor with Graves disease. This specimen consisted of peripheral blood mononuclear cells (PBMCs), obtained at new diagnosis, from a patient treated with antithyroid drugs. The receptor chain draws on TRBV5-1 and TRBJ2-3; no confident D gene assignment can be made. The CDR3 region reads CASSLGKTDTQYF. The DNA sequence is TGCGCCAGCAGCTTAGGGAAAACAGATACGCAGTATTTT.